These 27 T cell receptor beta chains came from one sample sequenced in a study of early stage breast cancer tumors. Produced via immunoSEQ multiplex PCR; TCRdb's table is partial and in-frame only. This table holds roughly 30,000 clones, 80% found once. Sequencing was carried out using blood. The receptors were gathered from a person in their sixties or seventies with breast cancer.

The gene calls are TRBV7-3 and TRBJ2-5, with no clear D. Trimming left V 0 bases short and J 1 base short, with 6 bases between. The CDR3 extends over 14 amino acids. The germline V gene encodes CDR1 SGHTA and CDR2 FQGTGA. The CDR3 sequence is CASSLTQAQETQYF. The CDR3 DNA is TGTGCCAGCAGCTTAACTCAGGCCCAAGAGACCCAGTACTTC.

This clone was recorded a few times. The J gene is TRBJ2-7, the V gene TRBV2; D is possibly TRBD2 (5 bases). CDR3 length equals 15 residues. V was cut by 8 bases and J by 0 bases, with 17 bases left in between. Looked up from germline, CDR1 is SNHLY and CDR2 is FYNNEI. In nucleotides, the CDR3 is TGTGCCAGCCTCCCCGTTGACACTAGCTCCTACGAGCAGTACTTC. It translates to CASLPVDTSSYEQYF. Together with reference TRBV2 and TRBJ2-7, the CDR3 gives the full variable domain: EPEVTQTPSHQVTQMGQEVILRCVPISNHLYFYWYRQILGQKVEFLVSFYNNEISEKSEIFDDQFSVERPDGSNFTLKIRSTKLEDSAMYFCASLPVDTSSYEQYFGPGTRLTVT.

This clone was recorded a few times. The V gene is TRBV23-1, the J gene TRBJ1-1; D remains unclear. TRBV23-1 is reported as an ORF; its role is uncertain. Trimming removed 2 bases from V and 1 base from J, with 8 bases in between. The CDR3 covers 14 residues. The CDR3 nucleotides read TGCGCCAGCAGTCAACCGAGAACGAACACTGAAGCTTTCTTT. Its protein product is CASSQPRTNTEAFF.

This clone was detected only once. This chain joins TRBV2 and TRBJ2-2; D is undetermined. The CDR3 is 12 amino acids. From germline, CDR1 is SNHLY and CDR2 FYNNEI. V lost 5 bases to trimming and J lost 6 bases, with 7 bases between them. This CDR3 reads CASSHPAGELFF. CDR3 DNA: TGTGCCAGCAGTCATCCAGCCGGGGAGCTGTTTTTT.

The chain has TRBV25-1 and TRBJ1-4, with D maybe TRBD1 (6 bases). Germline CDR1 and CDR2: MGHDK and SYGVNS. The ends were cut back, 8 bases at V and 4 bases at J, with 23 bases in the middle. This CDR3 comprises 17 residues. Here the CDR3 reads CASSDGTSRGNNEKLFF. The CDR3 DNA reads TGTGCCAGCTCGGACGGCACCTCCAGGGGCAATAATGAAAAACTGTTTTTT.

The chain joins TRBV30 to TRBJ2-1, with 7 bases matching TRBD2. Looked up from germline, CDR1 is GTSNPN and CDR2 is SVGIG (reference sequence). The CDR3 spans 13 residues. With 2 bases clipped from V and 10 bases from J, the junction kept 8 bases outside the gene matches. The CDR3 loop is CAWSLGEGREQFF. The CDR3 DNA follows: TGTGCCTGGAGTTTGGGGGAGGGCCGGGAGCAGTTCTTC.

This clone has a single count. The chain links TRBV28 to TRBJ2-2; possibly TRBD2 for D (7 bases). V lost 2 bases, J lost 3 bases, and 16 bases lay in between. The CDR3 has 17 amino acids. Germline CDR1 and CDR2: MDHEN and SYDVKM. CDR3 sequence (DNA): TGTGCCAGCAGTTTACCCTCGGGGGGCGCGTACACCGGGGAGCTGTTTTTT. Translating it yields CASSLPSGGAYTGELFF.

This chain uses TRBV28 with TRBJ1-2, with TRBD1 as a possible D gene (6 bases). Trimming removed 4 bases from V and 7 bases from J, with 19 bases in between. The CDR3 sequence is 15 residues long. Germline values: CDR1 MDHEN, CDR2 SYDVKM. The CDR3 DNA reads as TGTGCCAGCAGTTCCCACGGGGGGCGAGGACGTGGCTACACCTTC. Translation: CASSSHGGRGRGYTF.

The rearrangement joins TRBV11-3 to TRBJ2-6; 13 positions match TRBD2. After removal of 1 base from V and 2 bases from J, the junction contained 5 bases not matched to a gene. The CDR3 totals 19 residues. CDR1 and CDR2 (germline): SGHNT, YENEEA. The CDR3 DNA follows: TGTGCCAGCAGCTTAGGGGGACTAGCGGGATTCACTGGGGCCAACGTCCTGACTTTC. Translating gives CASSLGGLAGFTGANVLTF.

The chain carries TRBV9 and TRBJ2-1; D gene ambiguous. The CDR3 is made up of 13 amino acids. Germline V gene sequence: CDR1 SGDLS, CDR2 YYNGEE. Trimming left V 2 bases short and J 1 base short, with 4 bases between. The CDR3 is CASSVASYNEQFF. The CDR3 DNA reads as TGTGCCAGCAGCGTGGCTTCCTACAATGAGCAGTTCTTC.

V gene TRBV30 combines with J gene TRBJ2-6, with 8 bases aligning to TRBD1. Germline CDR1 is GTSNPN and CDR2 is SVGIG (reference sequence). Trimming took 1 base from V and 0 from J; bases not matched to a gene: 11. The CDR3 runs 19 residues. CDR3 nucleotides: TGTGCCTGGAGTGCACGGGCGACAGGGGCTCCCTCTGGGGCCAACGTCCTGACTTTC. Its translation is CAWSARATGAPSGANVLTF.

This clone occurred a few times. In DNA, the CDR3 is TGTGCTAGTGGTCCCGACGGGGACACTGAAGCTTTCTTT. This translates into CASGPDGDTEAFF. The rearrangement joins TRBV12-5 to TRBJ1-1; D is undetermined. The V and J ends lost 5 bases and 3 bases respectively, with 10 bases between them. Germline assignment: CDR1 LGHNT and CDR2 FRNRAP. The CDR3 has 13 residues.

The genes are TRBV6-5 and TRBJ2-1, with 9 positions matching TRBD2. Germline V CDR1 and CDR2: MNHEY, SVGAGI. The CDR3 is 14 residues long. V shed 2 bases, J shed 9 bases, and the junction held 5 bases outside the gene matches. The CDR3 loop is CASSYIGLASEQFF. The CDR3 nucleotides read TGTGCCAGCAGTTACATCGGACTAGCGAGTGAGCAGTTCTTC.

This clone was found once. Sequence at one end of the junction differs from germline and may be a read error. The chain uses TRBV5-1 and TRBJ1-1; no firm D call. This CDR3 is 15 amino acids long. In germline, CDR1 is SGHRS, CDR2 YFSETQ. Here the CDR3 DNA reads TGCGCCAGCAGCTTGGGCCGTTTGGTAGGCACTAAAGCTTTCTTT. Its translation: CASSLGRLVGTKAFF.

This clone was detected a few times. This sequence joins TRBV25-1 and TRBJ2-5; 7 bases line up with TRBD1. The V gene end was trimmed by 10 bases and the J gene end by 2 bases; junction bases not matched to a gene: 7. Germline V gene lookup returns CDR1 MGHDK and CDR2 SYGVNS. The CDR3 has 13 residues. This chain's CDR3 is CATSTGHQETQYF. The CDR3 bases are TGTGCCACCTCGACAGGGCATCAAGAGACCCAGTACTTC.

The V and J genes are TRBV9 and TRBJ2-2, with a possible D match to TRBD2 (5 bases). Trimming took off 1 base at V and 5 bases at J, with 9 bases between the two ends. This CDR3 contains 14 residues. CDR1 is SGDLS and CDR2 is YYNGEE in the germline V gene. CDR3 nucleotides: TGTGCCAGCAGCGTATACGGAGGAACCGGGGAGCTGTTTTTT. Its protein is CASSVYGGTGELFF.

The chain couples TRBV7-2 to TRBJ1-1, with a possible D match to TRBD1 (6 bases). Trimming took 5 bases from V and 1 from J, leaving 17 bases between them. Germline CDR1 is SGHTA and CDR2 is FQGNSA. The CDR3 contains 16 residues. CDR3 in DNA: TGTGCCAGCAGCGGAGACAGGTCTTTGGGGAACACTGAAGCTTTCTTT. Its translation is CASSGDRSLGNTEAFF.

The gene calls are TRBV18 and TRBJ2-7; tentatively, D is TRBD2 (6 bases). The CDR3 consists of 15 residues. Germline V gene data show CDR1 as KGHSH and CDR2 as LQKENI. Trimming shortened V by 3 bases and J by 4 bases, and 16 bases separated the two germline ends. CDR3 protein: CASSPVRLEGYEQYF. CDR3 DNA: TGTGCCAGCTCACCCGTTAGACTAGAAGGGTACGAGCAGTACTTC. Full variable domain (remainder filled in from reference TRBV18 and TRBJ2-7): NAGVMQNPRHLVRRRGQEARLRCSPMKGHSHVYWYRQLPEEGLKFMVYLQKENIIDESGMPKERFSAEFPKEGPSILRIQQVVRGDSAAYFCASSPVRLEGYEQYFGPGTRLTVT.

The chain recombines TRBV6-5 with TRBJ1-2; D might be TRBD1 (5 bases). The CDR3 is 12 amino acids. V shed 2 bases and J shed 4 bases, with 5 bases lying between them. Germline V CDR1 and CDR2: MNHEY, SVGAGI. CDR3 protein: CASSYRGYGYTF. CDR3 sequence (DNA): TGTGCCAGCAGTTACAGGGGCTATGGCTACACCTTC.

The rearrangement joins TRBV11-3 to TRBJ2-2, with a weak D call TRBD1 (6 bases). V lost 5 bases and J 4 bases, leaving 17 bases between the germline ends. CDR1 SGHNT and CDR2 YENEEA come from the germline V gene. The CDR3 totals 16 residues. CDR3 bases: TGTGCCAGCAGCCACGACAGGATAGGAGCCACCGGGGAGCTGTTTTTT. Translating it yields CASSHDRIGATGELFF.

The chain is built from TRBV2 and TRBJ2-7, with a weak D call TRBD1 (5 bases). V dropped 3 bases and J dropped 4 bases, with 13 bases sitting between them. Germline assignment: CDR1 SNHLY and CDR2 FYNNEI. The CDR3 consists of 14 residues. CDR3: CASSEGPGFYEQYF. The CDR3 DNA reads as TGTGCCAGCAGTGAGGGGCCGGGTTTTTACGAGCAGTACTTC.

This clone was picked up one time. The J gene is TRBJ2-1, the V gene TRBV2; 10 positions match TRBD1. The CDR3 covers 15 residues. The V gene's germline CDR1 is SNHLY and CDR2 FYNNEI. V shed 7 bases, J shed 9 bases, and the junction held 12 bases outside the gene matches. The CDR3 DNA follows: TGTGCCAGCAAGAAAGAAAGCGACAGGGGGCGTGAGCAGTTCTTC. Amino acids: CASKKESDRGREQFF.

The rearrangement joins TRBV27 to TRBJ2-5; TRBD2 is a possible D gene (7 bases). Trimming took 5 bases from V and 4 from J, leaving 11 bases between them. Germline assignment: CDR1 MNHEY and CDR2 SMNVEV (reference sequence). This CDR3 region has 13 residues. CDR3 coding DNA: TGTGCCAGCAGTCGCGGGGGCGCAGAGACCCAGTACTTC. Protein product: CASSRGGAETQYF.

The rearrangement uses TRBV11-3 and TRBJ2-5; perhaps TRBD1 as D (5 bases). V was pared by 5 bases and J by 5 bases, with 21 bases between. Per germline, CDR1 SGHNT and CDR2 YENEEA. The CDR3 contains 16 residues. The CDR3 sequence: CASSPGMGRVEETQYF. For the CDR3, the DNA is TGTGCCAGCAGCCCCGGCATGGGCAGGGTTGAGGAGACCCAGTACTTC.

This chain connects TRBV5-1 to TRBJ1-2; maybe TRBD1 (5 bases). The CDR3 runs to 14 residues. Germline V gene data show CDR1 as SGHRS and CDR2 as YFSETQ. The V end lost 0 bases, the J end lost 2 bases, and 8 bases lay between the germline ends. This CDR3 reads CASSLGGTNYGYTF. The CDR3 bases are TGCGCCAGCAGCTTGGGGGGCACAAACTATGGCTACACCTTC.

V is TRBV5-1 and J is TRBJ1-2; D not certain. The CDR3 is 14 amino acids. V lost 1 base, J lost 4 bases, and 11 bases lay in between. Germline V lookup: CDR1 SGHRS, CDR2 YFSETQ. This CDR3 is CASSLREKGYGYTF. The CDR3 DNA sequence: TGCGCCAGCAGCTTGAGGGAGAAGGGCTATGGCTACACCTTC.

V gene TRBV28 combines with J gene TRBJ1-2; 7 bases match TRBD1. The length of the CDR3 is 13 residues. Germline V gives CDR1 MDHEN, CDR2 SYDVKM. The ends lost 5 bases at V and 7 bases at J; junction bases unmatched: 7. The CDR3 loop reads CASSPDRVSGYTF. The CDR3 region has the DNA TGTGCCAGCAGTCCCGACAGGGTGAGTGGCTACACCTTC.